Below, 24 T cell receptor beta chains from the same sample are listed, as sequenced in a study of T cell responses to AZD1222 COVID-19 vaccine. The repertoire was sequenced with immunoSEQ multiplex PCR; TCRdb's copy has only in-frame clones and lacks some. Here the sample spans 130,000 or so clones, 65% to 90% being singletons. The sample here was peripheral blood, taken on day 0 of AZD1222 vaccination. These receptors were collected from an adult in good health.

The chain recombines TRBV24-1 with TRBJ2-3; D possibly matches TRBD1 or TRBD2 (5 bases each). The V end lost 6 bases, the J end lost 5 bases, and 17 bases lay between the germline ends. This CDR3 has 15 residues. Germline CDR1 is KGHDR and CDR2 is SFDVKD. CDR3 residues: CATSRGSSYGDTQYF. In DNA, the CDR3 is TGTGCCACCAGTCGGGGCAGTTCGTACGGAGATACGCAGTATTTT.

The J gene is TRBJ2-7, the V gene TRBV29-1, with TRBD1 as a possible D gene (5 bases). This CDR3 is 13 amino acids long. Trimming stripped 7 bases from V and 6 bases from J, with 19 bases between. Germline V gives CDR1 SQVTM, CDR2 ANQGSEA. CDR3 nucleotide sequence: TGCAGCGCCGAAGGTATAGGGGCGACCGAGCAGTACTTC. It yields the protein CSAEGIGATEQYF.

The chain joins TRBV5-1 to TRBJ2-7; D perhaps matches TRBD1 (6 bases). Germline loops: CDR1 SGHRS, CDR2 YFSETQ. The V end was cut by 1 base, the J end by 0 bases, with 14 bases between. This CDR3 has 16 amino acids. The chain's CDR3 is CASSLNLRDTSYEQYF. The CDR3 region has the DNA TGCGCCAGCAGCTTGAACCTCCGGGACACCTCCTACGAGCAGTACTTC. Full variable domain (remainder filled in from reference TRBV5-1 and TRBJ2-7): KAGVTQTPRYLIKTRGQQVTLSCSPISGHRSVSWYQQTPGQGLQFLFEYFSETQRNKGNFPGRFSGRQFSNSRSEMNVSTLELGDSALYLCASSLNLRDTSYEQYFGPGTRLTVT.

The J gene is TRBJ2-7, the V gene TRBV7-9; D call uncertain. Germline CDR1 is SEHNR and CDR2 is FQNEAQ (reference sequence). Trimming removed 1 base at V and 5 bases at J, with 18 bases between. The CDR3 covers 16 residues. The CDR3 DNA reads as TGTGCCAGCAGCTTAGGACCTTCGGGTCGGGTCAACGAGCAGTACTTC. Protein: CASSLGPSGRVNEQYF. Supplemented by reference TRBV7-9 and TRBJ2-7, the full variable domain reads DTGVSQNPRHKITKRGQNVTFRCDPISEHNRLYWYRQTLGQGPEFLTYFQNEAQLEKSRLLSDRFSAERPKGSFSTLEIQRTEQGDSAMYLCASSLGPSGRVNEQYFGPGTRLTVT.

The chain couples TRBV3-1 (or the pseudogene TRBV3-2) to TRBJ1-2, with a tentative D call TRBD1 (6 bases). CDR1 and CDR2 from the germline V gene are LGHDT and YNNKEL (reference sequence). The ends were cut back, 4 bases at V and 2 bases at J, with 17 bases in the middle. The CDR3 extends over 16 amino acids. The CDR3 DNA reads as TGTGCCAGCAGCCCCTATGACAGGTCACTCAACTATGGCTACACCTTC. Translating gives CASSPYDRSLNYGYTF.

The CDR3: CASSVGGGQGDEQYF. CDR3 DNA sequence: TGTGCCAGCAGCGTAGGCGGAGGACAGGGGGACGAGCAGTACTTC. The rearrangement links TRBV9 to TRBJ2-7; 10 bases line up with TRBD1. Trimming cost V 0 bases and J 5 bases; bases outside gene matches: 5. Germline V gene lookup returns CDR1 SGDLS and CDR2 YYNGEE. The CDR3 has 15 amino acids.

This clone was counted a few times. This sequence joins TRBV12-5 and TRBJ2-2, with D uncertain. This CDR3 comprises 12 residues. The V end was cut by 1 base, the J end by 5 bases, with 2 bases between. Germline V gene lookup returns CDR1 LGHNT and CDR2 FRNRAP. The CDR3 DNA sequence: TGTGCTAGTGGTTTGGCTACCGGGGAGCTGTTTTTT. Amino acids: CASGLATGELFF.

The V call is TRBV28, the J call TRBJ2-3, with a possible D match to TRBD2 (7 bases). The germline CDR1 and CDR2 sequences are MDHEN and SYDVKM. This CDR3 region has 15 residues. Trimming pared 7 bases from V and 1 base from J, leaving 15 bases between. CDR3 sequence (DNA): TGTGCCAGCATTAAAGGGGGGGGTCGCACAGATACGCAGTATTTT. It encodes CASIKGGGRTDTQYF.

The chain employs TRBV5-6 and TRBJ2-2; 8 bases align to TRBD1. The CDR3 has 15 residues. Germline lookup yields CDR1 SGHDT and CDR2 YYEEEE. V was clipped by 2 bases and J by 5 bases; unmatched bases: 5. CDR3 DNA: TGTGCCAGCAGCTTATATGGGACAGGAACCGGGGAGCTGTTTTTT. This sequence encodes CASSLYGTGTGELFF. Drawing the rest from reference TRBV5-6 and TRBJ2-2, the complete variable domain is DAGVTQSPTHLIKTRGQQVTLRCSPKSGHDTVSWYQQALGQGPQFIFQYYEEEERQRGNFPDRFSGHQFPNYSSELNVNALLLGDSALYLCASSLYGTGTGELFFGEGSRLTVL.

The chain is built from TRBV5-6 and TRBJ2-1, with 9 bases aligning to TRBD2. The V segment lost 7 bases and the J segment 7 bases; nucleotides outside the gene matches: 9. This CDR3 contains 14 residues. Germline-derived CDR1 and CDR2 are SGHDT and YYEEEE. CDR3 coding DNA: TGTGCCAGCCGCAGGAGCGGGGGGAAGAATGAGCAGTTCTTC. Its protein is CASRRSGGKNEQFF.

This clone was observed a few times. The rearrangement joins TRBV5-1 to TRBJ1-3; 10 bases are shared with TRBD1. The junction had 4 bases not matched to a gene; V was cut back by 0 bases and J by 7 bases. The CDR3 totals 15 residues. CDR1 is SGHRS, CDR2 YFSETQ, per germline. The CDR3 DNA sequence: TGCGCCAGCAGCTTGGTAGGGGACAGGGGCAACACCATATATTTT. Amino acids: CASSLVGDRGNTIYF.

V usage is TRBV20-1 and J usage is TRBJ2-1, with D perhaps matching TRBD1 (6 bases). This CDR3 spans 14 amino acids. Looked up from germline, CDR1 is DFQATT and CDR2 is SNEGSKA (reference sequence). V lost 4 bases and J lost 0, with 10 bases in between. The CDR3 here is CSAIDRSSYNEQFF. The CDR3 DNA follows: TGCAGTGCTATTGACAGGAGCTCCTACAATGAGCAGTTCTTC.

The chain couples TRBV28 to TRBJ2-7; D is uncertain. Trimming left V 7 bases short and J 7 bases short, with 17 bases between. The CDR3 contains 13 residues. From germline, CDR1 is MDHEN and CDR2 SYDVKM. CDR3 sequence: CASTRRLLGEQYF. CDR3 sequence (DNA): TGTGCCAGCACCCGACGGCTCCTAGGGGAGCAGTACTTC. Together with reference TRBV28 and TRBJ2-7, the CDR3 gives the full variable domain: DVKVTQSSRYLVKRTGEKVFLECVQDMDHENMFWYRQDPGLGLRLIYFSYDVKMKEKGDIPEGYSVSREKKERFSLILESASTNQTSMYLCASTRRLLGEQYFGPGTRLTVT.

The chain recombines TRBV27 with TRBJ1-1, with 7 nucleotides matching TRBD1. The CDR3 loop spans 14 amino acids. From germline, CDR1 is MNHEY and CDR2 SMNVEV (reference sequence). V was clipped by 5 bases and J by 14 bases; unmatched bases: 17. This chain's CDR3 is CASSPPTGFGRAFF. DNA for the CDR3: TGTGCCAGCAGTCCCCCGACAGGGTTTGGTAGAGCGTTCTTT.

This chain's CDR3 is CASSVHYEQYF. CDR3 nucleotide sequence: TGTGCCAGTTCTGTCCACTACGAGCAGTACTTC. V is TRBV28 and J is TRBJ2-7; D remains unclear. The CDR3 has 11 residues. Per germline, CDR1 MDHEN and CDR2 SYDVKM. Trimming shortened V by 9 bases and J by 3 bases, and 9 bases separated the two germline ends. Based on the CDR3 plus reference TRBV28 and TRBJ2-7, the full variable domain is DVKVTQSSRYLVKRTGEKVFLECVQDMDHENMFWYRQDPGLGLRLIYFSYDVKMKEKGDIPEGYSVSREKKERFSLILESASTNQTSMYLCASSVHYEQYFGPGTRLTVT.

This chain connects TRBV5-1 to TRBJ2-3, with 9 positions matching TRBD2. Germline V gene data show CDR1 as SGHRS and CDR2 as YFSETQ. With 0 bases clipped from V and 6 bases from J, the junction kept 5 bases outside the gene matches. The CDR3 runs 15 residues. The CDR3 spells CASSLESGGKDTQYF. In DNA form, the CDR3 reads TGCGCCAGCAGCTTGGAGAGCGGGGGGAAGGATACGCAGTATTTT.

The CDR3 loop is CASSYLGGSGYTF. The DNA for the CDR3 is TGTGCCAGCAGTTACTTGGGGGGCTCTGGCTACACCTTC. This chain joins TRBV6-5 and TRBJ1-2, with TRBD1 as a possible D gene (6 bases). V dropped 1 base and J dropped 7 bases, with 10 bases sitting between them. Germline CDR1 and CDR2: MNHEY and SVGAGI. The CDR3 sequence is 13 residues long.

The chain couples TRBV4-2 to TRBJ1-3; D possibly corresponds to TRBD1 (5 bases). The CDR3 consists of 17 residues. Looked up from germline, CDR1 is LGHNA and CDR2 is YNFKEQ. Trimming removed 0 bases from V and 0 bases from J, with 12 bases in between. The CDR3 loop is CASSQEAQGHSGNTIYF. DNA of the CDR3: TGTGCCAGCAGCCAAGAGGCTCAGGGTCACTCTGGAAACACCATATATTTT.

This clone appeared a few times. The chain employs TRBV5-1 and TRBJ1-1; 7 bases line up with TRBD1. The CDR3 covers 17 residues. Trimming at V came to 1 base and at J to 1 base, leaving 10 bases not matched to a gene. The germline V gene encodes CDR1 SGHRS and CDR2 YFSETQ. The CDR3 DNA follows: TGCGCCAGCAGCTTGAAGGGAGTTGGGACAGCGAACACTGAAGCTTTCTTT. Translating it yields CASSLKGVGTANTEAFF.

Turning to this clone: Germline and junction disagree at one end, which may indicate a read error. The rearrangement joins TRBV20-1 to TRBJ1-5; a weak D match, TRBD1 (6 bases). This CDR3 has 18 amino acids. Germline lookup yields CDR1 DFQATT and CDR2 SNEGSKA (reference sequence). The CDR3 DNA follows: TGCAGTGCTAGTGACACAGGGATTTTGCTTCGGTCGCATCAGTCCCAGCATTTT. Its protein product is CSASDTGILLRSHQSQHF.

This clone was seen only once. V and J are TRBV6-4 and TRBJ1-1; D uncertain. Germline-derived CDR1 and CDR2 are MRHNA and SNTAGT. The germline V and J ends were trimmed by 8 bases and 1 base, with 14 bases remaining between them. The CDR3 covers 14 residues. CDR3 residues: CASESMSPNTEAFF. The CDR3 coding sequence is TGTGCCAGCGAAAGCATGAGCCCGAACACTGAAGCTTTCTTT.

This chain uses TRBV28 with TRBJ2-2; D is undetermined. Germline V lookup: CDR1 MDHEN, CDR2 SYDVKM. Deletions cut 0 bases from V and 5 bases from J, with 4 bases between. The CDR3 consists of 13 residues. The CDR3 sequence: CASSLWRTGELFF. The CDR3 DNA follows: TGTGCCAGCAGTTTATGGAGGACCGGGGAGCTGTTTTTT.

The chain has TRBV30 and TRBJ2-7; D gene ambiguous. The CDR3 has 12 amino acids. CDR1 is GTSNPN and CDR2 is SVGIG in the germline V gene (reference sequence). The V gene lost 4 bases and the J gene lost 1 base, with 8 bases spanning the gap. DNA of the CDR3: TGTGCCTGGACATCCAATTCCTACGAGCAGTACTTC. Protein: CAWTSNSYEQYF.

Here the CDR3 reads CASSLIGAEAFF. In DNA form, the CDR3 reads TGTGCCAGCAGTTTGATCGGCGCTGAAGCTTTCTTT. The J gene is TRBJ1-1, the V gene TRBV28; no clear D gene. V lost 3 bases and J lost 6, with 8 bases in between. CDR1 is MDHEN, CDR2 SYDVKM, per germline. The CDR3 length is 12 residues.